This T cell receptor beta chain was identified in a study of response to subunit inactivated influenza vaccine. Study-wide findings and caveats: Authors proposed each seasonal influenza vaccination draws in few new T cells.

V shed 1 base and J 4 bases; nucleotides not matched to a gene: 14. CDR3 size: 18 residues. The V gene's germline CDR1 is SNHLY and CDR2 FYNNEI. On this clonotype itself: Its antigen is as yet unknown.

TCRdb independently ran MiXCR on the RT-PCR reads; one entry per CDR3 protein. The sample has about 310,000 distinct CDR3 sequences, about a fifth seen once. Sample: PBMCs from blood, taken approximately 22 months after vaccination. V and J are TRBV2 and TRBJ1-1; 8 nucleotides agree with TRBD1. The sequence derives from a man in his fifties or sixties who received an inactivated influenza vaccine. The CDR3 region is CASSEVLGVQGASTEAFF. In DNA, the CDR3 is TGTGCCAGCAGTGAAGTCTTGGGGGTTCAGGGGGCATCCACTGAAGCTTTCTTT.